At least ten counts were recorded for the clone carrying this T cell receptor (beta chain). What it recognizes is unknown. The sample is drawn from a study of identical twins. Every one of the donors was a healthy Caucasian. Unique molecular identifiers were present on the cDNA, which also gained a universal primer site by template switching. TCRdb called the 5' RACE reads again in MiXCR, with one record for every CDR3 protein. Of approximately 300,000 distinct CDR3 sequences listed, roughly 9.8% are singletons. CDR1 is SEHNR and CDR2 is FQNEAQ in the germline V gene (reference sequence). This CDR3 has 15 residues. V dropped 5 bases and J dropped 0; count of bases not matched to a gene: 7. Points from the study as a whole: Models underestimated how often monozygotic twins shared out-of-frame TCR alpha.

These records were also assigned to another study, of yellow fever vaccine responses in identical twins.

V is TRBV7-9 and J is TRBJ2-7, with TRBD1 identical over 7 bases. Input material: CD8+ T cells sorted from blood. The sequence came from a young woman in good health. The CDR3 region has the DNA TGTGCCAGCAGCCTCACCGGGACAGCCTCCTACGAGCAGTACTTC. Protein: CASSLTGTASYEQYF.